This TCR beta chain comes out of a study of CD8+ T cells in alopecia areata. General observations from the study: For lesional scalp, especially alopecia totalis/universalis, clonality was higher than in normal scalp. Patients showed less clear TCR sequence sharing than mice, possibly partly because of HLA diversity.

Investigators isolated RNA and reverse transcribed it into cDNA to act as the sequencing template. Sequencing used immunoSEQ multiplex PCR; TCRdb keeps in-frame clones, though not all of them. This sample carries 70,000 to 95,000 clones, 51% of them seen once, and the ten largest clones take 5.7%. Per the germline V gene, CDR1 is LNHDA and CDR2 is SQIVND (reference sequence). The CDR3 totals 14 residues. Trimming removed 8 bases from V and 1 base from J; junction bases left unmatched: 1. In this sample, this clone turned up a few times. Its antigen is undetermined. The clonotype originates from a human donor with alopecia areata. Sequencing was performed on NKG2D-high CD8+ T cells sorted from blood. The chain links TRBV19 to TRBJ2-7; 14 nucleotides match TRBD2. CDR3 DNA: TGTGCCAGTGGGACTAGCGGGAGATCCTACGAGCAGTACTTC. Translation gives CASGTSGRSYEQYF.